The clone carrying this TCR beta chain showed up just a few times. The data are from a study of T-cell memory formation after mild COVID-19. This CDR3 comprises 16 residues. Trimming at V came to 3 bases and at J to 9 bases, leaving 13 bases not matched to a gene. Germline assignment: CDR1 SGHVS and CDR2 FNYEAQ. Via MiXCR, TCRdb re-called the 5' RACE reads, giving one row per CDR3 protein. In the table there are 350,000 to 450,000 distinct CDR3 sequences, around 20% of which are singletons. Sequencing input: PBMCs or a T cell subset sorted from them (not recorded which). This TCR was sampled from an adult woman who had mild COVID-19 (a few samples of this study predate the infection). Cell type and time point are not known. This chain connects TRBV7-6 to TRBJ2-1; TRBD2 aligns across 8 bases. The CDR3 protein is CASSLGRRTSYSEQFF. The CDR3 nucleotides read TGTGCCAGCAGCTTGGGTAGGAGGACTAGCTATAGTGAGCAGTTCTTC.